This T cell receptor beta chain was recorded in a study of identical twins (dated by TCRdb to about 2016). Broadly, across the study: To test whether fetal clonotypes persist, the study used deep sequencing on TCR alpha and beta repertoires from monozygotic twins, unrelated adults of various ages, and cord blood. To rule out contamination, replicate twin experiments were performed at different times with different library preparation protocols. What the work shows at the level of the full study, not this receptor alone: Recombination models systematically underestimated out-of-frame TCR alpha sharing in monozygotic twins but agreed with sharing between unrelated individuals. Conclusions relied on cross-sectional statistical analysis, since the same donors could not be followed over many years. Zero-insertion analyses could be partly confounded by invariant T cells such as MAIT and iNKT, although diverse VJ usage argued against such confounding for most clonotypes. Out-of-frame TCR alpha sequences shared between twins showed an excess of low generation-probability sequences compared with coincidental sharing between unrelated individuals. Excess twin sharing in beta out-of-frame sequences was weaker because fewer shared sequences lowered the signal-to-noise ratio. Abundant cord blood beta clonotypes carried fewer insertions; young adult naive repertoires showed a weaker similar trend, while memory repertoires showed none.

Many counts were recorded for this clonotype. The specificity of this receptor is unknown. Nothing much larger sits one base from this clone, and base qualities are not available. Library preparation employed 5' RACE. Instrument used: Illumina HiSeq 2000. Template switching added a universal primer binding site, and the final cDNA carried a unique molecular identifier that allowed TCR cDNA molecules to be counted accurately. Specific primers in the conserved constant-segment region were used to synthesize first-strand cDNA for the TCR alpha and beta chains. Each cDNA library was double barcoded, with a SMART-Mk sample barcode plus Illumina barcodes, to control for contamination. TruSeq adapter sequences along with Illumina sample barcodes were introduced in two successive PCR steps. Sequencing of the TCR alpha and beta cDNA libraries was done on the Illumina HiSeq platform using custom primers. Per the original workflow: MiGEC was used to process raw reads and extract unique molecular identifiers, and MiXCR was used to find CDR3 positions. For each individual, recombination models were inferred using an EM algorithm with the repgenHMM and IGoR tools. The analysis of shared clonotypes was done with the tcR package in R, with sharing normalized by the product of cloneset sizes. To study raw recombination free of thymic and clonal selection effects, out-of-frame nonproductive sequences were analyzed. The public reads were quality trimmed at Q25 with fastp and then assembled into clones with MiXCR by TCRdb, keeping productive beta chains. Each record represents a unique CDR3 protein, reported with the most common genes and DNA among its rows. The V and J calls, along with clone size, are taken from TCRdb and not from the paper's own processing. The table for this sample lists hundreds of thousands of distinct CDR3 sequences; 10% to 15% of them were counted only once. In total, the top ten clones hold about 1.6% of the sample.

Every donor in the study was a healthy Caucasian. Three pairs of female monozygotic twins, all aged about 18 to 30 years, made up the twin cohort. Peripheral blood mononuclear cells were the source from which RNA for the TCR libraries was isolated. V and J lose 2 bases and 1 base, and a span of 8 bases separates them. The CDR3 sequence holds 14 residues, the cysteine and phenylalanine included. Solely the CDR3 DNA is kept, with 42 bases framed from the first base. Another study also made use of these data, one on yellow fever vaccine responses in identical twins. From the second report: According to the authors, in identical twins the way T cells responded to vaccination appeared partly convergent and partly personalized. The study precisely tracked vaccine-responding T cell clones in identical twins.

This chain is built from TRBV12-3 or TRBV12-4 and TRBJ2-5, with the D gene uncertain. The sequencing input was PBMCs. This clonotype was sampled from a woman under 30 in good health. The DNA is TGTGCCAGCAGTTTAAACGGCCGCCAAGAGACCCAGTACTTC. Translated, this is CASSLNGRQETQYF.